Listed below are T cell receptor beta chains from one sample, sequenced in a study of CD8 T cells in Susac syndrome. TCRdb re-analysed the immunoSEQ multiplex PCR reads in MiXCR, keeping a single row per CDR3 protein. The sample holds 190,000 or so distinct CDR3 sequences, about 95% seen once. The sample taken for sequencing was CD4+ T cells from PBMCs. These receptors all stem from a human donor with multiple sclerosis. CDR3s include the opening cysteine and the closing phenylalanine or tryptophan. The D gene is left open where the match is weak. Clone size is given for some rows only: seen once, a few or many times, or a class if the clone is expanded.

clone_size,v_call,d_call,cdr3_length,j_call,cdr3_aa
NA,TRBV3-1,TRBD2,16,TRBJ2-1,CASSQYLAGVNNEQFF
NA,TRBV19,NA,14,TRBJ2-1,CASSMWEGAYEQFF
NA,TRBV28,NA,15,TRBJ1-4,CASSSLSATNEKLFF
NA,TRBV15,NA,15,TRBJ2-3,CATSRASLSTDTQYF
few,TRBV28,NA,12,TRBJ2-5,CASSAGRETQYF
NA,TRBV2,NA,15,TRBJ1-5,CASSASGQARQPQHF
NA,TRBV10-2,NA,15,TRBJ2-7,CASSTPRGESYEQYF
NA,TRBV5-4,NA,12,TRBJ1-1,CASSLLDGEAFF
NA,TRBV14,NA,12,TRBJ2-3,CASSQVPGAQYF
NA,TRBV18,NA,15,TRBJ2-6,CASSRRGTGANVLTF
NA,TRBV7-8,NA,14,TRBJ1-1,CASKENSMNTEAFF
NA,TRBV9,TRBD2,16,TRBJ2-1,CASSVTPGRGGNEQFF
NA,TRBV6-5,TRBD2,14,TRBJ2-5,CASSLWRGAETQYF
NA,TRBV6-5,NA,13,TRBJ1-2,CASKPGDFYGYTF
NA,TRBV12-3/TRBV12-4,NA,14,TRBJ2-2,CASSLGSFFRELFF
NA,TRBV5-1,TRBD2,15,TRBJ2-3,CASSPGTKATDTQYF
NA,TRBV27,TRBD1,13,TRBJ2-7,CASSPRTGGEQYF
once,TRBV12-3/TRBV12-4,NA,11,TRBJ2-5,CASGKQETQYF
NA,TRBV4-1,NA,15,TRBJ1-5,CASSQMWGSNQPQHF
NA,TRBV12-3/TRBV12-4,NA,15,TRBJ2-7,CASSLIPIPFGEQYF
NA,TRBV29-1,NA,13,TRBJ2-1,CSVVEGSYNEQFF
NA,TRBV12-3/TRBV12-4,TRBD1,15,TRBJ2-7,CASTSWTGSSYEQYF
once,TRBV15,TRBD1,15,TRBJ1-2,CATSRDPGQGAEYTF
NA,TRBV20-1,NA,15,TRBJ2-4,CSARGREQGKNIQYF
NA,TRBV29-1,TRBD1,13,TRBJ1-1,CSVVGQVESEAFF